Below are 17 T cell receptor beta chains sequenced from a single sample in a study of shared clonotypes between healthy human individuals. Here immunoSEQ multiplex PCR was the method, and the copy in TCRdb shows in-frame clones only, minus some. The sample records hundreds of thousands of clones, around 78% being singletons. Material for sequencing was PBMCs. These receptors were collected from a woman between 35 and 50 years old in good health. Some clones in this sample may be carry-over from other donors' samples.

The chain links TRBV9 to TRBJ1-1, with 8 bases identical to TRBD1. The CDR3 runs to 14 residues. The germline V gene encodes CDR1 SGDLS and CDR2 YYNGEE. V lost 4 bases, J lost 8 bases, and 10 bases stayed unmatched. The CDR3 loop reads CASSRQGMGTEAFF. The CDR3 DNA follows: TGTGCCAGCAGCCGACAGGGGATGGGGACCGAAGCTTTCTTT.

The chain is built from TRBV2 and TRBJ2-1; D unresolved. V was cut by 6 bases and J by 12 bases, with 12 bases left in between. The germline gives CDR1 SNHLY, CDR2 FYNNEI. The CDR3 spans 11 residues. Here the CDR3 DNA reads TGTGCCAGCAGCCCGACAATCGCGCAGTTCTTC. Encoded protein: CASSPTIAQFF.

Comments on this clone: Within the sample, other DNA sequences also encode this same CDR3. This rearrangement joins TRBV4-3 to TRBJ2-2; D is unclear. The germline V and J ends were trimmed by 0 bases and 4 bases, with 6 bases remaining between them. Germline loops: CDR1 LGHNA, CDR2 YSLEER. This CDR3 region has 14 residues. The CDR3 bases are TGCGCCAGCAGCCAAGATGTGGGCACCGGGGAGCTGTTTTTT. Translating it yields CASSQDVGTGELFF.

The chain employs TRBV28 and TRBJ2-5, with D perhaps matching TRBD2 (6 bases). Germline V CDR1 and CDR2: MDHEN, SYDVKM. V lost 8 bases, J lost 7 bases, and 8 bases lay in between. This CDR3 is built from 10 residues. CDR3 in DNA: TGTGCCAGCCAGGGAGGGACCCAGTACTTC. Protein product: CASQGGTQYF.

Here the CDR3 reads CASSGPSPASGRPNGEQYF. The CDR3 DNA reads TGTGCCAGCAGTGGCCCCTCCCCGGCTAGCGGGAGGCCGAATGGCGAGCAGTACTTC. V is TRBV6-4 and J is TRBJ2-7; 11 nucleotides align to TRBD2. The CDR3 has 19 residues. Germline V lookup: CDR1 MRHNA, CDR2 SNTAGT. The V and J ends lost 4 bases and 6 bases, in that order; junction bases with no gene match: 20.

The chain carries TRBV29-1 and TRBJ2-3, with a tentative D call TRBD2 (5 bases). Trimming took 3 bases from V and 4 from J, leaving 14 bases between them. Germline CDR1 is SQVTM and CDR2 is ANQGSEA. This CDR3 has 14 residues. CDR3 amino acids: CSVDVHGVPDTQYF. The CDR3 DNA reads TGCAGCGTTGATGTCCACGGGGTTCCAGATACGCAGTATTTT.

This clone was observed once. The CDR3 nucleotides are TGCAGCGTCGACTCGACAGGGGCCAATGAGCAGTTCTTC. Protein: CSVDSTGANEQFF. The chain combines TRBV29-1 with TRBJ2-1; 8 bases map to TRBD1. CDR1 is SQVTM and CDR2 is ANQGSEA in the germline V gene. The CDR3 covers 13 residues. V shed 6 bases, J shed 6 bases, and the junction held 7 bases outside the gene matches.

This clone was observed a handful of times. CDR3 in DNA: TGTGCCAGCAGCGTAGATAACAGAAATGAAAAACTGTTTTTT. It specifies CASSVDNRNEKLFF. The V call is TRBV9, the J call TRBJ1-4; D unclear. CDR1 and CDR2 from the germline V gene are SGDLS and YYNGEE. The CDR3 loop spans 14 amino acids. V was shortened by 0 bases and J by 5 bases, with 8 bases between the two germline ends. Variable domain in full (rest from reference TRBV9 and TRBJ1-4): DSGVTQTPKHLITATGQRVTLRCSPRSGDLSVYWYQQSLDQGLQFLIQYYNGEERAKGNILERFSAQQFPDLHSELNLSSLELGDSALYFCASSVDNRNEKLFFGSGTQLSVL.

V is TRBV11-1 and J is TRBJ2-2, with D possibly being TRBD1 (5 bases). This CDR3 region has 14 residues. The germline V gene has CDR1 SGHAT and CDR2 FQDESV (reference sequence). With 5 bases removed from V and 0 bases from J, the gap between germline ends came to 7 bases. As DNA, the CDR3 is TGTGCCAGCAGCCCGGACACGAACACCGGGGAGCTGTTTTTT. Translation gives CASSPDTNTGELFF. Full variable domain (remainder filled in from reference TRBV11-1 and TRBJ2-2): EAEVAQSPRYKITEKSQAVAFWCDPISGHATLYWYRQILGQGPELLVQFQDESVVDDSQLPKDRFSAERLKGVDSTLKIQPAELGDSAMYLCASSPDTNTGELFFGEGSRLTVL.

The chain has TRBV9 and TRBJ1-2; 7 bases map to TRBD1. The CDR3 is 14 amino acids. Germline lookup yields CDR1 SGDLS and CDR2 YYNGEE. J was trimmed by 7 bases and V by 4 bases; bases with no gene match: 10. CDR3 in amino acids: CASSFRQGTLGYTF. The CDR3 nucleotides read TGTGCCAGCAGCTTCAGACAGGGAACGCTTGGCTACACCTTC.

The chain has TRBV29-1 and TRBJ2-7; 8 bases map to TRBD2. This CDR3 comprises 13 residues. Germline CDR1 and CDR2: SQVTM and ANQGSEA. V trimming: 6 bases; J trimming: 2 bases; junction bases outside the gene matches: 6. The DNA of the CDR3 is TGCAGCGTGCTTAGCGGGGCCGCCTACGAGCAGTACTTC. Translated: CSVLSGAAYEQYF.

This clone was seen a single time. The V gene is TRBV4-3, the J gene TRBJ1-4; no definite D call. Trimming removed 1 base from V and 8 bases from J, with 11 bases in between. This CDR3 has 14 residues. Per germline, CDR1 LGHNA and CDR2 YSLEER. CDR3 region: CASSQVVKSEKLFF. In DNA, the CDR3 is TGCGCCAGCAGCCAAGTTGTGAAAAGCGAAAAACTGTTTTTT.

This sequence joins TRBV9 and TRBJ2-3; 8 bases match TRBD2. The germline V gene encodes CDR1 SGDLS and CDR2 YYNGEE. Trimming removed 4 bases from V and 8 bases from J; junction bases left unmatched: 9. The CDR3 is 14 residues long. The CDR3 nucleotides read TGTGCCAGCAGCCGGGGGGGCGGAGATTCTACGCAGTATTTT. This encodes CASSRGGGDSTQYF. Supplemented by reference TRBV9 and TRBJ2-3, the full variable domain reads DSGVTQTPKHLITATGQRVTLRCSPRSGDLSVYWYQQSLDQGLQFLIQYYNGEERAKGNILERFSAQQFPDLHSELNLSSLELGDSALYFCASSRGGGDSTQYFGPGTRLTVL.

V and J are TRBV27 and TRBJ2-2; D may be TRBD1 (6 bases). CDR1 is MNHEY and CDR2 is SMNVEV in the germline V gene (reference sequence). This CDR3 is built from 16 residues. The germline V and J ends were trimmed by 3 bases and 0 bases, with 11 bases remaining between them. As DNA, the CDR3 is TGTGCCAGCAGTTTCGACAGGAACGCGAACACCGGGGAGCTGTTTTTT. This encodes CASSFDRNANTGELFF.

Concerning this clone itself: This sequence is one base from a far larger clone and is likely a read error. Additional DNA sequences in this sample encode the identical CDR3. V and J are TRBV7-9 and TRBJ1-1; D remains ambiguous. The germline V gene encodes CDR1 SEHNR and CDR2 FQNEAQ (reference sequence). This CDR3 spans 12 amino acids. The CDR3 loop is CASSSVDTEAFF. In DNA form, the CDR3 reads TGTGCCAGCAGCTCTGTCGACACTGAGGCTTTCTTT.

This clone was counted many times. The gene calls are TRBV30 and TRBJ1-1; D unresolved. CDR1 and CDR2 (germline): GTSNPN, SVGIG (reference sequence). V shed 4 bases and J shed 3 bases, with 12 bases lying between them. This CDR3 contains 13 residues. CDR3 bases: TGTGCCTGGAATCGGGATTTGTACACTGAAGCTTTCTTT. As protein: CAWNRDLYTEAFF.

The chain has TRBV4-3 and TRBJ2-5, with D uncertain. This CDR3 spans 14 amino acids. Trimming removed 3 bases at V and 2 bases at J, with 10 bases between. Germline V gene lookup returns CDR1 LGHNA and CDR2 YSLEER. The CDR3 coding sequence is TGCGCCAGCAGCCAGCACGCTATTCAAGAGACCCAGTACTTC. It encodes CASSQHAIQETQYF.